The 26 T cell receptor beta chains given below trace back to one sample, sequenced in a study of CXCR3-negative and CXCR3-positive naive CD8 T cells. Study-level results: Naive cells positive for CXCR3 carried more hydrophobic TRB CDR3s than CXCR3-negative ones.

All TRB cDNA libraries came from 5' RACE performed with UMI labels. TCRdb derives one entry per CDR3 protein from the 5' RACE reads, leaving out DNA. This sample's clone table lists tens of thousands of distinct CDR3 sequences. Their specific antigens are unknown. The specimen was naive CXCR3+ CD8+ T cells from blood. Described subset: CD45RO-CCR7+CD27+CD95- naive CD8+ T cells expressing CXCR3 (TNR3+). The source is a human donor in good health. Some clones in this sample may be carry-over from other donors' samples.

The chain employs TRBV28 and TRBJ2-2; TCRdb outputs TRBD1, but without DNA this stays unchecked. Germline CDR1 reads MDHEN; CDR2 reads SYDVKM. The CDR3 spans 17 residues. The CDR3 reads CATVPDLGTGVTGELFF.

This rearrangement joins TRBV10-3 to TRBJ2-7; TCRdb returns TRBD1, unconfirmable since there is no DNA. The CDR3 is 14 amino acids. Germline CDR1 ENHRY, CDR2 SYGVKD. CDR3 residues: CAISDVGQGTEQYF.

The chain employs TRBV7-8 and TRBJ2-1; with no DNA, the TCRdb D assignment of TRBD1 cannot be verified. This CDR3 region has 13 residues. Germline CDR1 is SGHVS and CDR2 is FQNEAQ. The CDR3 sequence: CASSSGLLNEQFF.

The chain has TRBV7-2 and TRBJ2-3; the TCRdb call, TRBD2, lacks DNA for checking. The germline V gene has CDR1 SGHTA and CDR2 FQGNSA. CDR3 length: 14 amino acids. The CDR3 is CASSPWEVTDTQYF.

The chain employs TRBV5-1 and TRBJ2-7; TCRdb gives TRBD2 as the D gene, but with no DNA this cannot be confirmed. The CDR3 loop spans 12 amino acids. In germline, CDR1 is SGHRS, CDR2 YFSETQ. CDR3 sequence: CASSIGTFEQYF.

The CDR3 here is CASSLRGSGDGYEQYF. The V gene is TRBV5-6, the J gene TRBJ2-7; there is no DNA to check the TCRdb D call of TRBD1. Germline lookup yields CDR1 SGHDT and CDR2 YYEEEE. CDR3 length: 16 amino acids. Combining the CDR3 with reference TRBV5-6 and TRBJ2-7 gives the whole variable domain DAGVTQSPTHLIKTRGQQVTLRCSPKSGHDTVSWYQQALGQGPQFIFQYYEEEERQRGNFPDRFSGHQFPNYSSELNVNALLLGDSALYLCASSLRGSGDGYEQYFGPGTRLTVT.

The chain uses TRBV10-3 and TRBJ2-1. Looked up from germline, CDR1 is ENHRY and CDR2 is SYGVKD. The CDR3 contains 11 residues. CDR3 loop: CAISESGEQFF.

The genes are TRBV29-1 and TRBJ2-1. The CDR3 is 12 amino acids. Germline V lookup: CDR1 SQVTM, CDR2 ANQGSEA. This chain's CDR3 is CSVEPPYNEQFF.

V gene TRBV6-2 or TRBV6-3 combines with J gene TRBJ2-5; TCRdb lists TRBD1, though no DNA is available to test this call. Per germline, CDR1 MNHEY and CDR2 SVGEGT. The CDR3 runs to 14 residues. CDR3 loop: CASSPQGQGETQYF.

The V and J genes are TRBV7-8 and TRBJ2-7; checking the TCRdb D call of TRBD1 is not possible without DNA. The germline V gene has CDR1 SGHVS and CDR2 FQNEAQ. CDR3 length: 14 residues. The chain's CDR3 is CASSPRTVSYEQYF.

The rearrangement joins TRBV7-8 to TRBJ1-5; TCRdb's D gene call, TRBD1, goes unchecked for lack of DNA. The germline V gene has CDR1 SGHVS and CDR2 FQNEAQ. This CDR3 region has 14 residues. This chain's CDR3 is CASSPGDSNQPQHF.

The chain has TRBV7-9 and TRBJ1-2; TCRdb names TRBD1, which stays unverified in the absence of DNA. The CDR3 covers 13 residues. Germline V CDR1 and CDR2: SEHNR, FQNEAQ (reference sequence). The CDR3 is CASSAGPIYGYTF.

The genes are TRBV3-1 and TRBJ1-2. The CDR3 sequence is 16 residues long. Germline CDR1 reads LGHDT; CDR2 reads YNNKEL (reference sequence). The chain's CDR3 is CASSHGTGRDLYGYTF. Full variable domain (missing parts from reference TRBV3-1 and TRBJ1-2): DTAVSQTPKYLVTQMGNDKSIKCEQNLGHDTMYWYKQDSKKFLKIMFSYNNKELIINETVPNRFSPKSPDKAHLNLHINSLELGDSAVYFCASSHGTGRDLYGYTFGSGTRLTVV.

The chain has TRBV18 and TRBJ2-1. The CDR3 is 15 residues long. Germline CDR1 is KGHSH and CDR2 is LQKENI. CDR3 residues: CASSPAGGTYNEQFF. Based on the CDR3 plus reference TRBV18 and TRBJ2-1, the full variable domain is NAGVMQNPRHLVRRRGQEARLRCSPMKGHSHVYWYRQLPEEGLKFMVYLQKENIIDESGMPKERFSAEFPKEGPSILRIQQVVRGDSAAYFCASSPAGGTYNEQFFGPGTRLTVL.

This chain links TRBV28 with TRBJ2-5; checking the TCRdb D call of TRBD1 is not possible without DNA. Germline CDR1 reads MDHEN; CDR2 reads SYDVKM. The CDR3 has 13 amino acids. CDR3 sequence: CASGGPDQETQYF.

This chain links TRBV12-3 or TRBV12-4 with TRBJ1-5. This CDR3 has 13 amino acids. The CDR3 loop is CASSFSGGQPQHF.

The V gene is TRBV29-1, the J gene TRBJ2-7. The CDR3 extends over 13 amino acids. Germline V gives CDR1 SQVTM, CDR2 ANQGSEA. CDR3 protein: CSVEMGTPYEQYF.

The chain recombines TRBV15 with TRBJ2-7; TCRdb picks TRBD1, but there is no DNA to check that call. CDR1 is LNHNV, CDR2 YYDKDF, per germline (reference sequence). This CDR3 has 13 residues. The CDR3 spells CATSRETDYEQYF. The whole variable domain, remainder taken from reference TRBV15 and TRBJ2-7, is DAMVIQNPRYQVTQFGKPVTLSCSQTLNHNVMYWYQQKSSQAPKLLFHYYDKDFNNEADTPDNFQSRRPNTSFCFLDIRSPGLGDTAMYLCATSRETDYEQYFGPGTRLTVT.

J is TRBJ1-1 and V is TRBV20-1; the D gene TCRdb calls, TRBD1, cannot be checked with no DNA. The CDR3 spans 14 residues. The germline V gene encodes CDR1 DFQATT and CDR2 SNEGSKA (reference sequence). CDR3 loop: CSATYSGLNTEAFF.

The chain uses TRBV6-2 or TRBV6-3 and TRBJ1-1; as DNA is missing, the TRBD1 call by TCRdb cannot be tested. There are 14 residues in the CDR3. CDR1 and CDR2 from the germline V gene are MNHEY and SVGEGT. The CDR3: CASSRRDRASRAFF.

This sequence joins TRBV3-1 and TRBJ1-5. The CDR3 consists of 12 residues. Germline V gene lookup returns CDR1 LGHDT and CDR2 YNNKEL (reference sequence). CDR3 residues: CASSLRNQPQHF.

V usage is TRBV29-1 and J usage is TRBJ2-7; TCRdb reports TRBD2, a call that lacks DNA to check it against. Germline V lookup: CDR1 SQVTM, CDR2 ANQGSEA. The length of the CDR3 is 14 residues. This chain's CDR3 is CSVLKADSSYEQYF.

J is TRBJ2-7 and V is TRBV12-3 or TRBV12-4; with no DNA, the TCRdb D assignment of TRBD1 cannot be verified. The CDR3 spans 15 residues. The CDR3 spells CASSSTGQESYEQYF.

The chain has TRBV4-3 and TRBJ2-7; TCRdb lists TRBD2, though no DNA is available to test this call. This CDR3 has 16 amino acids. Germline lookup yields CDR1 LGHNA and CDR2 YSLEER. CDR3 sequence: CASSQALAGGTYEQYF.

The chain has TRBV25-1 and TRBJ1-5; TCRdb reports TRBD1, a call that lacks DNA to check it against. Germline CDR1 is MGHDK and CDR2 is SYGVNS. This CDR3 has 15 residues. This chain's CDR3 is CASQPPGAMDQPQHF.

The chain uses TRBV7-2 and TRBJ1-2; TCRdb names TRBD1, which stays unverified in the absence of DNA. The length of the CDR3 is 14 residues. Germline lookup yields CDR1 SGHTA and CDR2 FQGNSA. CDR3 in amino acids: CASSLSDSVYGYTF. Based on the CDR3 plus reference TRBV7-2 and TRBJ1-2, the full variable domain is GAGVSQSPSNKVTEKGKDVELRCDPISGHTALYWYRQSLGQGLEFLIYFQGNSAPDKSGLPSDRFSAERTGGSVSTLTIQRTQQEDSAVYLCASSLSDSVYGYTFGSGTRLTVV.